This T cell receptor beta chain appears in the sequencing data of a study of chemoradiotherapy in HPV16-positive cancers. Overall study context: Functional T-cell assays on a couple of HPV16-positive patients' cells defined candidate HPV-specific clones and common TCR motifs.

Here immunoSEQ multiplex PCR was the method, and the copy in TCRdb shows in-frame clones only, minus some. This sample has 15,000 to 20,000 clones, with 89% found just once. V lost 4 bases to trimming and J lost 6 bases, with 12 bases between them. Germline V gene sequence: CDR1 SGHTA, CDR2 FQGTGA. The CDR3 runs to 13 residues. This clone was observed once. The source was blood, collected from a patient who underwent chemoradiotherapy. This sequence joins TRBV7-3 and TRBJ2-5, with D uncertain. This receptor was obtained from a human donor with HPV-associated anogenital cancer. The CDR3 sequence: CASSSTTYQTQYF. The CDR3 DNA reads as TGTGCCAGCAGCTCGACAACGTATCAGACCCAGTACTTC.